This TCR beta chain derives from a study of blood T cell repertoires in COVID-19. The protocol was immunoSEQ multiplex PCR, while the TCRdb copy is restricted to in-frame clones and leaves out a portion. The table lists about 350,000 clones, roughly 87% of them singletons. Trimming removed 2 bases from V and 6 bases from J, with 15 bases in between. There are 14 residues in the CDR3. Germline V lookup: CDR1 SGHKS, CDR2 YYEKEE (reference sequence). The sample was PBMCs or T cells enriched from blood (not recorded which). V and J are TRBV5-5 and TRBJ2-7; D gene unclear. The source is a woman in her 30s who had recovered from COVID-19. The CDR3 loop reads CASSLGPTQAEQYF. Written as DNA, the CDR3 is TGTGCCAGCAGCTTAGGCCCAACCCAGGCCGAGCAGTACTTC.